The TCR beta chain described here comes from a study of T cells after yellow fever vaccination (dated by TCRdb to between 2018 and 2021). Regarding the research as a whole: The SMART-Seq v4 Ultra Low Input RNA kit was used to prepare libraries from fractions with low cell numbers. Two healthy male donors, one aged 18 to 29 and one aged 30 to 40 years, made up the cohort. Blood was collected at multiple timepoints before and after primary and secondary immunization, and bulk PBMC replicates and cell subsets were isolated. Bulk TCR alpha and beta repertoires were sequenced longitudinally to track T-cell clones before and after primary and booster YFV17D yellow fever vaccination.

V drops 3 bases and J drops 5 bases, leaving 14 bases in between. Based on the germline V gene (reference sequence), the CDR1 and CDR2 sequences are MNHEY and SMNVEV. The CDR3 contains 14 residues, cysteine and phenylalanine counted. Left in the record is the CDR3 DNA by itself, 42 bases read in frame from the first base. Results and caveats for the whole study, not just this receptor: Compared with the primary T-cell response, the secondary T-cell response was weaker but faster, peaking on day 5 rather than day 15. A small fraction of clonotypes appeared in both the CD4 and CD8 compartments, likely as a result of convergent recombination. Computational filtering was needed because FACS-sorted repertoires could contain abundant contaminating clonotypes from the bulk population. Only two donors were included in the study, so the extent to which the findings can be generalized is limited. Most clones expanded after primary vaccination were re-detected after the booster (almost 97% of CD4 and around 88% of CD8), suggesting broad memory maintenance.

Per the publication, the treatment or condition label means: live attenuated yellow fever vaccine strain. PBMCs were isolated from peripheral blood using a standard Ficoll-Paque protocol. Dynabeads CD4 and CD8 positive selection kits were used to isolate CD4 and CD8 T-cell fractions. RNA was extracted with TriZol from bulk PBMCs, CD4 and CD8 fractions, and dextramer-positive and dextramer-negative fractions. A note on this clonotype: Which antigen it targets is not known. Per-base quality was not reported, and no clone a single base away is much larger than it.

Synthesis of TCR cDNA relied on 5'RACE template switching, a step that introduced a universal primer site along with unique molecular identifiers. Priming of cDNA synthesis was performed from both the TCR alpha and TCR beta constant segments. Library amplification used two PCR steps, and the second PCR step added sample barcodes and sequencing adapters. Libraries were sequenced on Illumina HiSeq 2500 (2x100 bp) or NovaSeq (2x150 bp). Turning to the authors' computational methods: Reads were demultiplexed and collapsed into UMI consensus sequences with MIGEC, and V(D)J alignment was performed with MiXCR. Using edgeR on replicate PBMC samples, clonotypes were called vaccine-responding if FDR was below 0.01 and the log2 fold change was above 5 up to day 15. Each bulk clonotype received a CD4 or CD8 identity based on whether the sequenced CD4 or CD8 repertoire contained that clonotype at higher abundance. TCRdb reprocessing: public reads trimmed at Q25 with fastp, clones called with MiXCR, in-frame beta chains kept. Duplicate CDR3 protein sequences are folded into a single record with the most common DNA and genes. TCRdb, not the original authors, processed these V and J calls. For this sample the table gives over 100,000 distinct CDR3 sequences, of which approximately 8.4% were detected only once. Of the sample, about 25% falls within the top ten clones.

The sequence derives from a man aged 25 to 45 who received the YFV17D yellow fever vaccine. This chain is built from TRBV27 and TRBJ2-7; the D gene is possibly TRBD1, with 6 bases matching. Sample: CD8+ T cells sorted from PBMCs, taken 45 days after the yellow fever booster vaccination. The CDR3 in this case is CASSFMTGSDEQYF. The nucleotide sequence reads TGTGCCAGCAGTTTTATGACAGGTAGCGACGAGCAGTACTTC.